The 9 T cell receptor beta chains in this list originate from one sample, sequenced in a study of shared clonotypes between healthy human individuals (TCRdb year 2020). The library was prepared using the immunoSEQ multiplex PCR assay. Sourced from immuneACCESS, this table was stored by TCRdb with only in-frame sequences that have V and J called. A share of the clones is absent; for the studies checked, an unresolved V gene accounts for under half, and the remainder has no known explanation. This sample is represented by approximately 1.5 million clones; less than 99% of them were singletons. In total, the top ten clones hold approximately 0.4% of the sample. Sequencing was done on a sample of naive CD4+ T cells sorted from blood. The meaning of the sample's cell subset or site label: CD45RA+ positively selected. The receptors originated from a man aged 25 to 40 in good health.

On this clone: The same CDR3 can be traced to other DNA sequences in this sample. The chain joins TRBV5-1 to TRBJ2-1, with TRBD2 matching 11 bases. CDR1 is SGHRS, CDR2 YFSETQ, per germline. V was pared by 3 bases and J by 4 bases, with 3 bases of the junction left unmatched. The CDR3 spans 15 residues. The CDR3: CASSSGLAAYNEQFF. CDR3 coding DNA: TGCGCCAGCAGCTCGGGACTAGCGGCGTACAATGAGCAGTTCTTC.

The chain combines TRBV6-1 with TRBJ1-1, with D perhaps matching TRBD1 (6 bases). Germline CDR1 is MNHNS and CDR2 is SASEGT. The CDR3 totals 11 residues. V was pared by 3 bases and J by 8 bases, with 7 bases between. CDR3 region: CASSEQGEAFF. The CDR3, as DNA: TGTGCCAGCAGTGAGCAGGGGGAAGCTTTCTTT.

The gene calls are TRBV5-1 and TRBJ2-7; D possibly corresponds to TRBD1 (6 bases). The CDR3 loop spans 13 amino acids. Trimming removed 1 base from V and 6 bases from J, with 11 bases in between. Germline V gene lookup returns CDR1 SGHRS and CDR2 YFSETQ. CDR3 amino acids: CASSLLTGIEQYF. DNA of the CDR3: TGCGCCAGCAGCTTGCTTACAGGGATCGAGCAGTACTTC.

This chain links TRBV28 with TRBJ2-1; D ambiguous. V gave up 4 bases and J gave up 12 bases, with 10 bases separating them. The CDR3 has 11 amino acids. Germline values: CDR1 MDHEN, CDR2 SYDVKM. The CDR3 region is CASSSALGQFF. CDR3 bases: TGTGCCAGCAGTTCCGCTCTCGGGCAGTTCTTC.

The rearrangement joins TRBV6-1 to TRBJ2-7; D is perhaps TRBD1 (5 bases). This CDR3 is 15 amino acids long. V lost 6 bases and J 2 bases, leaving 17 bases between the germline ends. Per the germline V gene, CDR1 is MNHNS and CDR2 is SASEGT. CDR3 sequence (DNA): TGTGCCAGCAGGAGGTCGGCAGGGCTCCCCTACGAGCAGTACTTC. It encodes CASRRSAGLPYEQYF.

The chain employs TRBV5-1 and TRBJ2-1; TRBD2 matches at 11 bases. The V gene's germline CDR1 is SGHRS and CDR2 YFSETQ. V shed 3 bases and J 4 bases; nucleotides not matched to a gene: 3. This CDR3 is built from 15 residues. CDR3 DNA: TGCGCCAGCAGCTATACTAGCGGGAGATACAATGAGCAGTTCTTC. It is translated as CASSYTSGRYNEQFF.

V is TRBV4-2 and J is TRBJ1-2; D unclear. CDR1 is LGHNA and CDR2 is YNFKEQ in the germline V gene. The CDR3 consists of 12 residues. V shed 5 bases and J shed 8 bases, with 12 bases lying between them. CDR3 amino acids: CASSASAGGYTF. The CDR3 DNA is TGTGCCAGCAGCGCCTCCGCTGGCGGCTACACCTTC.

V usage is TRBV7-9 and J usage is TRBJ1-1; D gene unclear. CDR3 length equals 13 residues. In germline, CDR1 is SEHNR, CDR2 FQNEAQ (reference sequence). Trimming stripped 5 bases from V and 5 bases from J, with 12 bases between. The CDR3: CASSPTVLTEAFF. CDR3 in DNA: TGTGCCAGCAGCCCCACGGTGCTAACTGAAGCTTTCTTT.

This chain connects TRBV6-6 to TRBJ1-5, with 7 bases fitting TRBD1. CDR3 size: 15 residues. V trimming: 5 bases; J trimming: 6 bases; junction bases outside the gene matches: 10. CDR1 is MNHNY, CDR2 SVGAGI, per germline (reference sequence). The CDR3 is CASSGYRGSRQPQHF. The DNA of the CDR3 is TGTGCCAGCAGTGGATACAGGGGTTCTCGTCAGCCCCAGCATTTT.